These T cell receptor beta chains were read from a single sample in a study of CD8+CD57+ T cells in acquired aplastic anemia. TCRdb passed the reads through MiXCR, listing each CDR3 protein once. The sample contains roughly 180,000 distinct CDR3 sequences, 63% of which appear only once. Sequenced input: sorted CD4+, CD8+, or CD8+CD57+ T cells (not recorded which) from PBMCs. The receptors derive from a human donor with aplastic anemia. CDR3s include the opening cysteine and the closing phenylalanine or tryptophan. A D gene is named only where the DNA matches it firmly. For some rows the clone size is stated as once, few or many, or as a class when expanded; others skip it.

len	d_gene	abundance	v_gene	CDR3aa
16	TRBD2	few	TRBV10-3	CAISDWPSGGRETQYF
14	TRBD1	many	TRBV20-1	CSARDRDPYNEQFF
13	TRBD1	NA	TRBV19	CASQTGSNTEAFF
14	NA	NA	TRBV2	CARMQGGGTYEQYF
15	NA	once	TRBV4-3	CASSQDGGEGEKLFF
11	NA	few	TRBV29-1	CSVADIYEQYF
15	TRBD1	NA	TRBV10-2	CASSESNRGIYEQYF
15	TRBD1	NA	TRBV5-5	CASSFAGQGAEKLFF
13	NA	NA	TRBV19	CASSHGAVAGYTF
15	TRBD1	NA	TRBV20-1	CSAMTGTGRGKTQYF
15	TRBD2	NA	TRBV2	CASSYRLAASDTQYF
16	TRBD2	NA	TRBV9	CASSVGSGGVSFEQFF
15	NA	NA	TRBV7-3	CASSRSQGMNTEAFF
11	NA	NA	TRBV6-5	CASIIGSTQYF
16	TRBD2	NA	TRBV25-1	CASSESLAGGLGTQYF
14	NA	few	TRBV20-1	CSVGTTAVQETQYF
11	NA	NA	TRBV10-3	CAIQGTGELFF
14	NA	few	TRBV7-9	CASSLSGSTDTQYF
14	NA	once	TRBV15	CATSREPGSYEQYF
14	TRBD1	NA	TRBV10-3	CASSPNPGQAEAFF
12	TRBD1	once	TRBV7-9	CASSRQGWEQYF
14	NA	NA	TRBV2	CASSNRDLNSPLHF
11	TRBD2	NA	TRBV2	CTSGRGYEQYF
14	TRBD1	NA	TRBV10-2	CASSEGGGLEKLFF
16	NA	once	TRBV5-1	CASSATLTGGAGEQYF
13	NA	many	TRBV6-5	CASSYQGNYGYTF
12	NA	few	TRBV7-6	CASSFANEKLFF
13	NA	few	TRBV7-2	CASSLDRHYGYTF
17	TRBD2	NA	TRBV7-2	CASSLVREYGLGGEQYF
12	NA	NA	TRBV24-1	CATQGQGGEQYF
15	NA	many	TRBV7-9	CASSQTVSLNTEVFF
12	NA	NA	TRBV2	CASSESAFGYTF
16	NA	NA	TRBV7-3	CASSVGGSLPQETQYF
21	NA	NA	TRBV7-8	CASSLAPPRRGRFDKAETQYF
13	NA	NA	TRBV14	CASSQDDVSPLHF
12	NA	NA	TRBV29-1	CSVQRGNNEQFF
18	TRBD1	once	TRBV10-3	CAISERPLGDRSTDTQYF
15	NA	many	TRBV9	CASSVGAGNTGELFF
15	TRBD1	NA	TRBV10-3	CAISESGQGQEPQHF
16	TRBD1	NA	TRBV25-1	CASSHLWDRAYNEQFF
13	TRBD2	few	TRBV20-1	CSAYSGDYNEQYF
13	NA	NA	TRBV7-3	CASRETTANEQFF
14	TRBD1	few	TRBV27	CASSLWTGSDTQYF
14	NA	NA	TRBV20-1	CSASERWGAYEQYF
13	NA	NA	TRBV2	CASRTQGMTEAFF
16	TRBD2	NA	TRBV7-9	CASSVVGTSGYNEQFF
13	NA	NA	TRBV7-8	CASSVGGGYGYTF